A single sample gave rise to the 20 T cell receptor beta chains below, sequenced in a study of blood T cells in healthy people across ages. A second PCR of roughly 6 to 12 cycles used a sample-barcoded 5' primer and a J-beta primer mix. Via MiXCR, TCRdb re-called the 5' RACE reads, giving one row per CDR3 protein. The sample yields more than 800,000 distinct CDR3 sequences, under 35% seen once. The sequenced sample was blood. Receptor source: a woman over 75 in good health.

The chain combines TRBV5-6 with TRBJ1-2; 9 bases map to TRBD1. Germline trimming cut 4 bases from V and 5 bases from J; bases unmatched to any gene: 15. The CDR3 has 17 amino acids. Germline-derived CDR1 and CDR2 are SGHDT and YYEEEE. The CDR3, as DNA: TGTGCCAGCAGCCACCTGGACAGGGGAAGGACTGGGTATGGCTACACCTTC. Translating gives CASSHLDRGRTGYGYTF.

The chain has TRBV6-1 and TRBJ1-2; 7 bases are a match to TRBD1. The CDR3 covers 18 residues. CDR1 and CDR2 (germline): MNHNS, SASEGT. Trimming cost V 2 bases and J 5 bases; bases outside gene matches: 17. CDR3 protein: CASSELGQLPHLLYGYTF. CDR3 coding DNA: TGTGCCAGCAGTGAATTGGGACAGCTTCCCCACTTATTATATGGCTACACCTTC.

This clonotype was detected many times. The rearrangement joins TRBV28 to TRBJ2-7, with D unclear. CDR1 MDHEN and CDR2 SYDVKM come from the germline V gene. The CDR3 totals 12 residues. Trimming left V 5 bases short and J 5 bases short, with 10 bases between. The CDR3 here is CASSKYWNEQYF. The DNA of the CDR3 is TGTGCCAGCAGTAAATACTGGAACGAGCAGTACTTC. Complete variable domain (other parts from reference TRBV28 and TRBJ2-7): DVKVTQSSRYLVKRTGEKVFLECVQDMDHENMFWYRQDPGLGLRLIYFSYDVKMKEKGDIPEGYSVSREKKERFSLILESASTNQTSMYLCASSKYWNEQYFGPGTRLTVT.

This clonotype appeared a few times. The rearrangement uses TRBV20-1 and TRBJ2-2, with 10 bases identical to TRBD2. Trimming removed 2 bases from V and 4 bases from J; junction bases left unmatched: 13. The CDR3 is 18 amino acids. In germline, CDR1 is DFQATT, CDR2 SNEGSKA (reference sequence). CDR3 in DNA: TGCAGTGCTAGAAAAGGGATGGGAGCGGGGGGGCCCACCGGGGAGCTGTTTTTT. It codes for CSARKGMGAGGPTGELFF.

The genes are TRBV9 and TRBJ2-7, with D perhaps TRBD1 (5 bases). Germline lookup yields CDR1 SGDLS and CDR2 YYNGEE. The CDR3 contains 14 residues. V lost 3 bases, J lost 2 bases, and 12 bases lay in between. The CDR3 loop is CASSGKTAPYEQYF. The CDR3 DNA reads TGTGCCAGCAGCGGTAAGACAGCCCCCTACGAGCAGTACTTC.

CDR3 bases: TGTGCCAGCAGCAGGGCCCTCACTGAAGCTTTCTTT. Translation: CASSRALTEAFF. The rearrangement joins TRBV6-1 to TRBJ1-1; D might be TRBD1 (5 bases). V dropped 6 bases and J dropped 4 bases, with 9 bases sitting between them. Germline CDR1 reads MNHNS; CDR2 reads SASEGT. The CDR3 consists of 12 residues.

This clonotype appeared a few times. A much bigger clone sits one base away, suggesting this may be a read error. The rearrangement uses TRBV5-1 and TRBJ1-2; TRBD1 might be the D (5 bases). The germline CDR1 and CDR2 sequences are SGHRS and YFSETQ. This CDR3 has 15 amino acids. In nucleotides, the CDR3 is TGCGCCAGCAGCTTGCTTCAGGGCGATACGTATGGCTACATCTTC. Translated, it gives CASSLLQGDTYGYIF.

The table lists this clonotype with a few counts. The CDR3 region has the DNA TGTGCCAGCACCGGGTATGGGGGGCTCTACAATGAGCAGTACTTC. It yields the protein CASTGYGGLYNEQYF. The chain recombines TRBV6-2 or TRBV6-3 with TRBJ2-5; D may correspond to TRBD1 or TRBD2 (6 bases each). The CDR3 has 15 residues. CDR1 is MNHEY and CDR2 is SVGEGT in the germline V gene. V lost 7 bases and J lost 11, with 26 bases in between.

A remark on this clonotype: Compared with germline, one end of the junction differs, possibly owing to a read error. This chain links TRBV6-2 or TRBV6-3 with TRBJ1-4; possibly TRBD1 for D (5 bases). The CDR3 covers 16 residues. Germline loops: CDR1 MNHEY, CDR2 SVGEGT. The DNA for the CDR3 is TGTGCCAGCAGTTACCCAAGGGGAGCAACTGATGAAAAACTGTTTTTT. It is translated as CASSYPRGATDEKLFF.

This chain uses TRBV11-2 with TRBJ2-7, with 10 bases lining up with TRBD1. Germline values: CDR1 SGHAT, CDR2 FQNNGV. This CDR3 is 15 amino acids long. The trim removed 5 bases at V and 4 bases at J, leaving 8 bases unmatched. Here the CDR3 DNA reads TGTGCCAGCAGCCACCGGGACAGGGGAATTTACGAGCAGTACTTC. It specifies CASSHRDRGIYEQYF.

The table lists this clonotype with a few counts. The chain joins TRBV28 to TRBJ1-5, with a possible D match to TRBD1 (6 bases). Per germline, CDR1 MDHEN and CDR2 SYDVKM. V was pared by 7 bases and J by 1 base, with 11 bases between. The CDR3 is 14 residues long. The CDR3 bases are TGTGCCAGCAACGTAGGGGGGAGCAATCAGCCCCAGCATTTT. Translation gives CASNVGGSNQPQHF.

This clonotype showed up just a few times. The rearrangement uses TRBV20-1 and TRBJ1-5; 8 bases line up with TRBD1. The trim removed 0 bases at V and 5 bases at J, leaving 6 bases unmatched. Per the germline V gene, CDR1 is DFQATT and CDR2 is SNEGSKA (reference sequence). The CDR3 extends over 15 amino acids. The CDR3 sequence: CSAREWGQEHQPQHF. For the CDR3, the DNA is TGCAGTGCTAGAGAATGGGGACAGGAGCATCAGCCCCAGCATTTT.

With respect to this clonotype: A junction boundary mismatches the germline segment, possibly from a read error. The V gene is TRBV12-3 or TRBV12-4, the J gene TRBJ2-3; maybe TRBD2 (7 bases). CDR3 length: 14 residues. This CDR3 is CASSPGGRADAQYF. CDR3 DNA: TGTGCCAGCAGTCCGGGGGGCAGAGCAGATGCGCAGTATTTT.

The chain joins TRBV6-2 or TRBV6-3 to TRBJ2-7, with D hard to call. V gave up 5 bases and J gave up 0 bases, with 11 bases separating them. From germline, CDR1 is MNHEY and CDR2 SVGEGT. This CDR3 is 14 amino acids long. The CDR3 nucleotides are TGTGCCAGCAGTGTTAGGCCGTCCTCCTACGAGCAGTACTTC. It yields the protein CASSVRPSSYEQYF.

This clonotype has a count of ten or more. V gene TRBV10-3 combines with J gene TRBJ2-1, with 9 bases that match TRBD2. Germline CDR1 is ENHRY and CDR2 is SYGVKD. The trim removed 9 bases at V and 4 bases at J, leaving 7 bases unmatched. This CDR3 comprises 14 residues. CDR3 bases: TGTGCCATTTCCAGCGGGGGGCCTTACAATGAGCAGTTCTTC. This sequence encodes CAISSGGPYNEQFF.

Many counts were recorded for this clonotype. The rearrangement links TRBV3-1 to TRBJ2-1; 9 nucleotides line up with TRBD2. J was trimmed by 8 bases and V by 0 bases; bases with no gene match: 5. Germline V gene data show CDR1 as LGHDT and CDR2 as YNNKEL (reference sequence). The CDR3 is 15 amino acids. The chain's CDR3 is CASSQDPRTSDEQFF. CDR3 bases: TGTGCCAGCAGCCAAGACCCGAGGACTAGCGATGAGCAGTTCTTC.

The V call is TRBV12-3 or TRBV12-4, the J call TRBJ2-3; 12 bases line up with TRBD2. V was clipped by 5 bases and J by 10 bases; unmatched bases: 10. The CDR3 is made up of 15 amino acids. Written as DNA, the CDR3 is TGTGCCAGCAGTGGAAGACTAGCGGGAGATAGGGCGCAGTATTTT. As protein: CASSGRLAGDRAQYF.

This clonotype has a count of ten or more. The chain uses TRBV14 and TRBJ2-5, with 8 positions matching TRBD2. The CDR3 is made up of 14 amino acids. With 2 bases clipped from V and 4 bases from J, the junction kept 3 bases outside the gene matches. Germline-derived CDR1 and CDR2 are SGHDN and FVKESK. The CDR3 DNA reads as TGTGCCAGCAGCCAAATAGCGGGACGAGAGACCCAGTACTTC. Amino acid sequence: CASSQIAGRETQYF.

The chain combines TRBV4-1 with TRBJ1-5; TRBD1 agrees at 8 bases. There are 16 residues in the CDR3. Germline loops: CDR1 MGHRA, CDR2 YSYEKL. With 4 bases clipped from V and 7 bases from J, the junction kept 12 bases outside the gene matches. CDR3 DNA sequence: TGCGCCAGCAGCCGGGATCTTGACAGGGGTGGACAGCCCCAGCATTTT. It encodes CASSRDLDRGGQPQHF.

Of note for this clonotype: Mismatch with germline at one junction end may stem from a read error. The chain carries TRBV12-3 or TRBV12-4 and TRBJ2-3; the D gene is possibly TRBD2 (5 bases). The CDR3 consists of 14 residues. As DNA, the CDR3 is TGTGCCAGCAGTACGAGCGGAGGCGCAGATGCGCAGTATTTT. It encodes CASSTSGGADAQYF.